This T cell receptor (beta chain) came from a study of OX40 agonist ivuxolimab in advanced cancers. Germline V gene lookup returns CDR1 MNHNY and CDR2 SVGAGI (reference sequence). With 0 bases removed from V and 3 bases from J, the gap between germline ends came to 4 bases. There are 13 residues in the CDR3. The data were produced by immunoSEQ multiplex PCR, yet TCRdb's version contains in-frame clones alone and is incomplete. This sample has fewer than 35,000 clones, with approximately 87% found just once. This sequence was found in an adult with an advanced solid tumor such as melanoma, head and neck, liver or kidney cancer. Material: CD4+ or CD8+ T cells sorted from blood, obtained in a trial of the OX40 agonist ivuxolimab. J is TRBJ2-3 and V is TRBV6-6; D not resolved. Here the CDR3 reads CASSYSWTDTQYF. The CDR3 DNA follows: TGTGCCAGCAGTTACTCGTGGACAGATACGCAGTATTTT.